This TCR beta chain was recorded in a study of cytomegalovirus exposure and HLA in healthy donors. This clone is a singleton in its sample. Profiling relied on immunoSEQ multiplex PCR, and the TCRdb table lists in-frame clones only, not all of them. The profile shows 200,000 to 250,000 clones, over 80% of them singletons. The length of the CDR3 is 12 residues. The V end was cut by 1 base, the J end by 2 bases, with 3 bases between. Looked up from germline, CDR1 is LGHNA and CDR2 is YNFKEQ. Sequenced sample: PBMCs. This chain uses TRBV4-2 with TRBJ2-7, with D uncertain. This TCR was recovered from a woman aged 18-29 years in good health and CMV-seronegative. For the CDR3, the DNA is TGTGCCAGCAGCCAAGGTACCTACGAGCAGTACTTC. It yields the protein CASSQGTYEQYF.